This record covers a single T cell receptor beta chain. The data originate from a study of control samples from healthy donors and cancer patients. Profiling relied on immunoSEQ multiplex PCR, and the TCRdb table lists in-frame clones only, not all of them. Here the sample spans around 180,000 clones, 91% being singletons. This receptor was obtained from a woman aged 40 to 50 in good health. The sequencing sample was made of blood.

In DNA, the CDR3 is TGTGCCAGCAGGGCAGACACCTCCTACGAGCAGTACTTC. It yields the protein CASRADTSYEQYF. V usage is TRBV12-3 or TRBV12-4 and J usage is TRBJ2-7, with D uncertain. This CDR3 region has 13 residues. Trimming pared 6 bases from V and 0 bases from J, leaving 9 bases between.